The present T cell receptor beta chain was sequenced within a study of T cells in women clearing cervical HPV infection. Profiling relied on immunoSEQ multiplex PCR, and the TCRdb table lists in-frame clones only, not all of them. The sample spans approximately 30,000 clones; the ten largest clones claim around 1.6%. The CDR3 extends over 14 amino acids. Per germline, CDR1 MNHNS and CDR2 SASEGT. Broader study findings: Unknown T-cell numbers per sample may underlie the richness differences. TRBV6-7 abundance was lower in cases than controls (around 0.11% versus 0.16%). CIN3+ cases had significantly higher TCR repertoire richness than controls, but evenness did not differ. It is unknown whether associations predate infection; no effector/memory or HPV-specific sorting.

Concerning this clone itself: The target antigen is unknown. The read terminates 3 residues before the CDR3 end, so the remaining end is supplied by the germline J gene.

Material for sequencing was blood buffy coat. The rearrangement uses TRBV6-1 and TRBJ1-2; 7 nucleotides align to TRBD1. The clonotype comes from a woman aged 18 to 75 with a cervical HPV16 infection that either progressed to CIN3+ or cleared (not recorded which). The covered CDR3 bases are TGTGCCAGCAGTGAAAACTACAGGGGTTACGAG. Translating it yields CASSENYRGYE. The whole CDR3 reads CASSENYRGYEYTF.